Listed here are 20 T cell receptor beta chains from one sample, sequenced in a study of T cell changes during pregnancy in multiple sclerosis. Sequencing was performed with immunoSEQ multiplex PCR; in TCRdb, only in-frame clones are kept and a portion is missing. The profile shows 60,000 to 90,000 clones, 89% of them singletons. The sample consisted of peripheral blood, taken before pregnancy. The receptors come from a female donor with multiple sclerosis, enrolled in a pregnancy study.

The chain couples TRBV28 to TRBJ1-2; TRBD1 aligns across 8 bases. The CDR3 runs to 17 residues. Germline V CDR1 and CDR2: MDHEN, SYDVKM. J was trimmed by 2 bases and V by 6 bases; bases with no gene match: 14. CDR3 region: CASSPRGLAGRNYGYTF. The DNA for the CDR3 is TGTGCCAGCAGCCCCAGGGGGCTTGCGGGGCGAAACTATGGCTACACCTTC.

Note on this clone: At one end, the junction sequence differs from germline, possibly due to a read error. The genes are TRBV7-3 and TRBJ1-1; 7 bases map to TRBD1. This CDR3 has 13 residues. The germline V gene encodes CDR1 SGHTA and CDR2 FQGTGA. CDR3 sequence: CASSPGGRGSIDF. CDR3 in DNA: TGTGCCAGCAGCCCAGGGGGGCGGGGCTCAATCGACTTT. Using reference TRBV7-3 and TRBJ1-1 for the parts outside the CDR3, the full variable domain is GAGVSQTPSNKVTEKGKYVELRCDPISGHTALYWYRQSLGQGPEFLIYFQGTGAADDSGLPNDRFFAVRPEGSVSTLKIQRTERGDSAVYLCASSPGGRGSIDFGQGTRLTVV.

The table lists this clone with a count of one. The chain carries TRBV7-8 and TRBJ2-6, with TRBD1 identical over 7 bases. The length of the CDR3 is 18 residues. V shed 2 bases, J shed 1 base, and the junction held 8 bases outside the gene matches. Per the germline V gene, CDR1 is SGHVS and CDR2 is FQNEAQ. The CDR3 loop reads CASSLFRGQSSGANVLTF. The CDR3 DNA sequence: TGTGCCAGCAGCTTATTTAGGGGGCAGTCATCTGGGGCCAACGTCCTGACTTTC.

This clone has only one observation. This chain connects TRBV11-2 to TRBJ2-5; D perhaps matches TRBD1 (6 bases). Germline loops: CDR1 SGHAT, CDR2 FQNNGV. The CDR3 runs to 16 residues. V dropped 6 bases and J dropped 1 base, with 18 bases sitting between them. The CDR3 reads CASSQIADSLQETQYF. Written as DNA, the CDR3 is TGTGCCAGCAGTCAGATTGCGGACAGCCTCCAAGAGACCCAGTACTTC.

The chain recombines TRBV7-2 with TRBJ1-4; 7 nucleotides agree with TRBD1. V lost 3 bases, J lost 5 bases, and 6 bases stayed unmatched. Germline assignment: CDR1 SGHTA and CDR2 FQGNSA. There are 15 residues in the CDR3. CDR3 loop: CASSLVLDRNEKLFF. As DNA, the CDR3 is TGTGCCAGCAGCTTGGTCCTGGACAGGAATGAAAAACTGTTTTTT.

In its sample, this clone was seen a few times. This rearrangement joins TRBV15 to TRBJ1-2; TRBD1 matches at 7 bases. The V and J ends lost 1 base and 13 bases, in that order; junction bases with no gene match: 12. From germline, CDR1 is LNHNV and CDR2 YYDKDF (reference sequence). The CDR3 sequence is 14 residues long. CDR3 sequence (DNA): TGTGCCACCAGCAGAGGTGTTCCCCTGGCAGGGGGCACCTTC. Residues: CATSRGVPLAGGTF.

V gene TRBV7-9 combines with J gene TRBJ2-1, with D uncertain. Germline CDR1 SEHNR, CDR2 FQNEAQ (reference sequence). V dropped 5 bases and J dropped 0 bases, with 8 bases sitting between them. The CDR3 consists of 14 residues. The CDR3 DNA reads as TGTGCCAGCAGCGACTCGGGCTCCTACAATGAGCAGTTCTTC. Translated, it gives CASSDSGSYNEQFF.

V is TRBV29-1 and J is TRBJ2-3; a possible D gene is TRBD2 (5 bases). CDR3 length equals 13 residues. CDR1 is SQVTM, CDR2 ANQGSEA, per germline. V lost 3 bases, J lost 3 bases, and 10 bases lay in between. CDR3 sequence reads: CSVERVKTDTQYF. The CDR3 nucleotides read TGCAGCGTTGAGAGGGTAAAAACAGATACGCAGTATTTT.

The rearrangement joins TRBV5-1 to TRBJ1-2; no reliable D call. The CDR3 extends over 14 amino acids. Germline V gives CDR1 SGHRS, CDR2 YFSETQ. The germline V and J ends were trimmed by 4 bases and 3 bases, with 13 bases remaining between them. The chain's CDR3 is CASSPFMEYYGYTF. The CDR3 DNA follows: TGCGCCAGCAGCCCGTTTATGGAGTACTATGGCTACACCTTC. Drawing the rest from reference TRBV5-1 and TRBJ1-2, the complete variable domain is KAGVTQTPRYLIKTRGQQVTLSCSPISGHRSVSWYQQTPGQGLQFLFEYFSETQRNKGNFPGRFSGRQFSNSRSEMNVSTLELGDSALYLCASSPFMEYYGYTFGSGTRLTVV.

The V and J genes are TRBV5-4 and TRBJ1-5; no clear D. The V end was cut by 3 bases, the J end by 3 bases, with 7 bases between. The germline gives CDR1 SGHNT, CDR2 YYREEE (reference sequence). This CDR3 region has 13 residues. DNA for the CDR3: TGTGCCAGCAGCTACGGTCCCAATCAGCCCCAGCATTTT. This encodes CASSYGPNQPQHF.

V gene TRBV28 combines with J gene TRBJ2-5; D may be TRBD2 (6 bases). Trimming left V 6 bases short and J 1 base short, with 21 bases between. The CDR3 covers 17 residues. Germline V lookup: CDR1 MDHEN, CDR2 SYDVKM. CDR3 sequence (DNA): TGTGCCAGCAGCCAAAACCAGTACGGGGGTTTCCAAGAGACCCAGTACTTC. Translated: CASSQNQYGGFQETQYF. Complete variable domain (other parts from reference TRBV28 and TRBJ2-5): DVKVTQSSRYLVKRTGEKVFLECVQDMDHENMFWYRQDPGLGLRLIYFSYDVKMKEKGDIPEGYSVSREKKERFSLILESASTNQTSMYLCASSQNQYGGFQETQYFGPGTRLLVL.

This chain connects TRBV5-6 to TRBJ1-4, with D perhaps matching TRBD1 (5 bases). The germline CDR1 and CDR2 sequences are SGHDT and YYEEEE. Between the trimmed V and J ends, which lost 2 bases and 2 bases, there was a span of 7 bases. This CDR3 spans 14 amino acids. CDR3 region: CASSFSGTNEKLFF. CDR3 DNA sequence: TGTGCCAGCAGCTTTTCAGGGACTAATGAAAAACTGTTTTTT.

V usage is TRBV5-1 and J usage is TRBJ1-1, with a weak D call TRBD1 (5 bases). Germline loops: CDR1 SGHRS, CDR2 YFSETQ. V lost 1 base and J lost 0, with 22 bases in between. This CDR3 has 19 residues. The CDR3 DNA follows: TGCGCCAGCAGCTTGAGGCCAACAGGCTACCGGAATTTGAACACTGAAGCTTTCTTT. Its protein is CASSLRPTGYRNLNTEAFF.

CDR3 in amino acids: CASRNLRVGEQYF. The DNA for the CDR3 is TGTGCCAGCAGGAACCTCAGGGTTGGTGAGCAGTACTTC. J is TRBJ2-7 and V is TRBV28; maybe TRBD1 (5 bases). V was cut by 6 bases and J by 7 bases, with 16 bases left in between. Germline-derived CDR1 and CDR2 are MDHEN and SYDVKM. The CDR3 spans 13 residues.

This clone was recorded only once. This sequence joins TRBV6-6 and TRBJ1-5; TRBD1 aligns across 11 bases. Germline trimming cut 8 bases from V and 7 bases from J; bases unmatched to any gene: 1. CDR3 length: 12 residues. In germline, CDR1 is MNHNY, CDR2 SVGAGI (reference sequence). As DNA, the CDR3 is TGTGCCAGCGGGACAGGGGGACAGCCCCAGCATTTT. Its protein is CASGTGGQPQHF.

This clone has more than one count but fewer than ten. V is TRBV6-5 and J is TRBJ1-6; unclear D gene. CDR3 length: 15 amino acids. V lost 5 bases and J 9 bases, leaving 17 bases between the germline ends. Germline V gene sequence: CDR1 MNHEY, CDR2 SVGAGI. CDR3 sequence reads: CASSRLRGFGSPLHF. The CDR3 DNA reads TGTGCCAGCAGTCGCCTGCGGGGATTCGGTTCACCCCTCCACTTT.

V is TRBV4-3 and J is TRBJ2-1, with TRBD2 matching 7 bases. The trim removed 0 bases at V and 6 bases at J, leaving 5 bases unmatched. The germline CDR1 and CDR2 sequences are LGHNA and YSLEER. CDR3 length: 15 residues. The CDR3 sequence: CASSQDGGEGNEQFF. CDR3 bases: TGCGCCAGCAGCCAAGATGGGGGGGAGGGCAATGAGCAGTTCTTC.

The CDR3 spells CASSLCLLGYTF. Written as DNA, the CDR3 is TGTGCCAGCAGCCTTTGTCTTCTTGGCTACACCTTC. The rearrangement uses TRBV7-3 and TRBJ1-2; D ambiguous. Germline assignment: CDR1 SGHTA and CDR2 FQGTGA. The CDR3 contains 12 residues. Trimming left V 5 bases short and J 7 bases short, with 11 bases between.

The J gene is TRBJ1-5, the V gene TRBV7-9; a possible D gene is TRBD1 (5 bases). Looked up from germline, CDR1 is SEHNR and CDR2 is FQNEAQ (reference sequence). Trimming shortened V by 5 bases and J by 7 bases, and 18 bases separated the two germline ends. The CDR3 runs to 15 residues. CDR3 DNA: TGTGCCAGCAGCGGGGCCCCCCACTCAGGGCAGCCCCAGCATTTT. Translating it yields CASSGAPHSGQPQHF.

The V gene is TRBV5-1, the J gene TRBJ1-3; D is perhaps TRBD1 (5 bases). The V gene's germline CDR1 is SGHRS and CDR2 YFSETQ. Trimming pared 4 bases from V and 8 bases from J, leaving 25 bases between. This CDR3 is 17 amino acids long. The CDR3 protein is CASSPNRQGPPLDTIYF. Here the CDR3 DNA reads TGCGCCAGCAGCCCGAATCGGCAGGGTCCCCCCCTAGACACCATATATTTT.